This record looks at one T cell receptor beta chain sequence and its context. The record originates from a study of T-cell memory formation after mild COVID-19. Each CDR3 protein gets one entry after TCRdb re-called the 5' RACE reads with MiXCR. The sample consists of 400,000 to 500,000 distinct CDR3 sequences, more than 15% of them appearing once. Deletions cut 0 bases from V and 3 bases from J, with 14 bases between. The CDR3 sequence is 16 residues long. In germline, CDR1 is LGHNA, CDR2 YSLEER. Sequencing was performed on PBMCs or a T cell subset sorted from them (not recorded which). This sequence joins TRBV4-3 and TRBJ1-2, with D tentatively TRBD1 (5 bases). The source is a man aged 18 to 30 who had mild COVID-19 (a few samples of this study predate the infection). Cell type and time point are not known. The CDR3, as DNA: TGCGCCAGCAGCCAAGAATCATCAGGGTGGCACTATGGCTACACCTTC. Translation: CASSQESSGWHYGYTF.